These 18 T cell receptor beta chains share one sample of origin, sequenced in a study of T cell repertoires in cytomegalovirus infection. TCRdb re-analysed the reads in MiXCR, keeping a single row per CDR3 protein. Among roughly 990,000 distinct CDR3 sequences listed, less than 40% were seen once. These TCRs' antigens remain unknown. This material consisted of cultured CD8+ T cells from PBMCs, taken from culture after CMV antigen stimulation. These receptors were collected from a human donor in good health (CMV status not recorded). Some clones in this sample may be carry-over from other donors' samples.

This rearrangement joins TRBV4-1 to TRBJ2-1; TRBD1 matches 8 bases. Unmatched junction bases numbered 6, after V lost 0 bases and J lost 8 bases. CDR3 length: 15 amino acids. From germline, CDR1 is MGHRA and CDR2 YSYEKL. The DNA for the CDR3 is TGCGCCAGCAGCCAAGATGAAACAGGGGGGTATGAGCAGTTCTTC. Residues: CASSQDETGGYEQFF.

This clonotype was observed a few times. The chain is built from TRBV6-1 and TRBJ2-7; TRBD1 matches at 8 bases. Germline lookup yields CDR1 MNHNS and CDR2 SASEGT. V shed 4 bases and J 7 bases; nucleotides not matched to a gene: 6. CDR3 length equals 13 residues. The CDR3 nucleotides read TGTGCCAGCAGTGGGACAGGGTTGGGGGAGCAGTACTTC. Its protein product is CASSGTGLGEQYF.

The rearrangement joins TRBV4-3 to TRBJ2-3; 10 bases agree with TRBD2. V was clipped by 0 bases and J by 3 bases; unmatched bases: 6. This CDR3 spans 17 amino acids. Looked up from germline, CDR1 is LGHNA and CDR2 is YSLEER. The CDR3: CASSQDRLAGATDTQYF. CDR3 DNA sequence: TGCGCCAGCAGCCAAGATAGGCTAGCGGGAGCTACAGATACGCAGTATTTT.

This chain uses TRBV7-9 with TRBJ2-5, with D unclear. The CDR3 has 13 amino acids. With 6 bases removed from V and 3 bases from J, the gap between germline ends came to 11 bases. Germline CDR1 and CDR2: SEHNR and FQNEAQ (reference sequence). The CDR3 sequence: CASSPSIEETQYF. The DNA of the CDR3 is TGTGCCAGCAGTCCCTCCATCGAAGAGACCCAGTACTTC.

This clonotype was seen only a few times. V gene TRBV5-5 combines with J gene TRBJ2-1; no firm D call. Trimming shortened V by 0 bases and J by 6 bases, and 13 bases separated the two germline ends. From germline, CDR1 is SGHKS and CDR2 YYEKEE (reference sequence). The length of the CDR3 is 15 residues. CDR3 sequence reads: CASSLGVFWGNEQFF. The DNA of the CDR3 is TGTGCCAGCAGCTTGGGGGTCTTCTGGGGCAATGAGCAGTTCTTC.

The chain is built from TRBV6-6 and TRBJ1-3, with a possible D match to TRBD1 (5 bases). CDR3 length: 14 amino acids. Per germline, CDR1 MNHNY and CDR2 SVGAGI (reference sequence). The V end lost 4 bases, the J end lost 4 bases, and 11 bases lay between the germline ends. CDR3 region: CASSSRDGGNTIYF. CDR3 DNA: TGTGCCAGCAGTTCCCGGGACGGCGGAAACACCATATATTTT.

This clonotype was detected only a few times. With a much larger clone just one base away, this may be a read error. J is TRBJ2-6 and V is TRBV7-8, with D possibly TRBD2 on 7 matching bases. The CDR3 covers 20 residues. V lost 5 bases to trimming and J lost 3 bases, with 26 bases between them. CDR1 is SGHVS, CDR2 FQNEAQ, per germline. CDR3 sequence: CASSINRYGGPLDGANVLTF. The CDR3 DNA reads TGTGCCAGCAGCATAAATCGGTACGGGGGGCCCCTGGATGGGGCCAACGTCCTGACTTTC.

This clonotype was observed a handful of times. The chain joins TRBV7-6 to TRBJ1-4; D is undetermined. Germline CDR1 SGHVS, CDR2 FNYEAQ. CDR3 size: 13 residues. Trimming pared 5 bases from V and 7 bases from J, leaving 11 bases between. CDR3 amino acids: CASSTDEGEKLFF. CDR3 nucleotide sequence: TGTGCCAGCAGCACGGACGAGGGTGAAAAACTGTTTTTT.

CDR3 in DNA: TGTGCCAGCAGCGCGGACAGGGGGGGAGGGTATAGCAATCAGCCCCAGCATTTT. Translated, it gives CASSADRGGGYSNQPQHF. The V and J genes are TRBV7-9 and TRBJ1-5; 10 nucleotides line up with TRBD1. CDR3 size: 18 residues. Trimming at V came to 5 bases and at J to 0 bases, leaving 10 bases not matched to a gene. Germline values: CDR1 SEHNR, CDR2 FQNEAQ (reference sequence).

V is TRBV27 and J is TRBJ1-5; possibly TRBD1 for D (5 bases). CDR3 length: 14 residues. Germline lookup yields CDR1 MNHEY and CDR2 SMNVEV (reference sequence). The V end was cut by 4 bases, the J end by 6 bases, with 13 bases between. The CDR3 DNA follows: TGTGCCAGCAGTTCAGGGCGTGGGAGTCAGCCCCAGCATTTT. It yields the protein CASSSGRGSQPQHF.

About this clonotype itself: A read error may be the cause here, since a much bigger clone is one base away. The rearrangement uses TRBV7-8 and TRBJ1-1; D is possibly TRBD1 (6 bases). The length of the CDR3 is 14 residues. CDR1 and CDR2 (germline): SGHVS, FQNEAQ. This chain's CDR3 is CVSSSGARAGEAFF. The DNA for the CDR3 is TGTGTCAGCAGCTCAGGGGCTCGCGCTGGAGAAGCTTTCTTT.

The CDR3, as DNA: TGTGCCAGCACCGGGGAAACGGGGGAGTTCTTC. This gives the protein CASTGETGEFF. The chain recombines TRBV2 with TRBJ2-1, with a possible D match to TRBD2 (6 bases). Trimming took 7 bases from V and 14 from J, leaving 15 bases between them. This CDR3 has 11 amino acids. Germline CDR1 SNHLY, CDR2 FYNNEI.

The chain is built from TRBV7-2 and TRBJ2-6, with 9 bases matching TRBD1. Germline CDR1 is SGHTA and CDR2 is FQGNSA. There are 20 residues in the CDR3. V was pared by 2 bases and J by 4 bases, with 15 bases of the junction left unmatched. CDR3 sequence: CASSLRLRDRDPLGANVLTF. In nucleotides, the CDR3 is TGTGCCAGCAGCTTAAGGCTCCGGGACAGGGACCCTCTGGGGGCCAACGTCCTGACTTTC.

The V and J genes are TRBV10-3 and TRBJ2-3; TRBD2 agrees at 8 bases. Looked up from germline, CDR1 is ENHRY and CDR2 is SYGVKD. V lost 2 bases and J lost 0; bases outside the gene matches: 1. CDR3 length: 15 residues. The CDR3: CAISEERGSTDTQYF. The DNA of the CDR3 is TGTGCCATCAGTGAGGAGCGGGGGAGCACAGATACGCAGTATTTT.

This chain connects TRBV4-2 to TRBJ2-7; possibly TRBD1 for D (5 bases). CDR3 length equals 14 residues. V lost 1 base and J lost 2, with 9 bases in between. The V gene's germline CDR1 is LGHNA and CDR2 YNFKEQ. The CDR3 is CASSQVTGPYEQYF. CDR3 DNA sequence: TGTGCCAGCAGCCAAGTTACAGGTCCCTACGAGCAGTACTTC.

This chain joins TRBV19 and TRBJ1-2, with D perhaps matching TRBD1 (5 bases). CDR1 and CDR2 (germline): LNHDA, SQIVND (reference sequence). V was cut by 7 bases and J by 3 bases, with 18 bases left in between. This CDR3 has 15 residues. CDR3: CASTPAMGGDYGYTF. In DNA form, the CDR3 reads TGTGCCAGTACTCCCGCCATGGGGGGAGACTATGGCTACACCTTC.

This clonotype came up many times. The chain carries TRBV7-9 and TRBJ2-1; D might be TRBD2 (5 bases). The V and J ends lost 2 bases and 0 bases respectively, with 11 bases between them. CDR1 and CDR2 (germline): SEHNR, FQNEAQ (reference sequence). This CDR3 contains 16 residues. CDR3 sequence: CASSLFKRSSYNEQFF. CDR3 nucleotide sequence: TGTGCCAGCAGCTTATTTAAGCGGAGCTCCTACAATGAGCAGTTCTTC.

The sample holds a few counts of this clonotype. This chain connects TRBV7-9 to TRBJ1-3; a possible D gene is TRBD1 (5 bases). CDR1 is SEHNR, CDR2 FQNEAQ, per germline (reference sequence). The CDR3 extends over 16 amino acids. With 8 bases removed from V and 4 bases from J, the gap between germline ends came to 21 bases. The CDR3 here is CASATASGLSGNTIYF. CDR3 in DNA: TGTGCCAGCGCCACAGCGTCAGGGTTGTCCGGAAACACCATATATTTT.